This T cell receptor (beta chain) comes out of a study of T cells in Graves' hyperthyroidism and ophthalmopathy. Many counts were recorded for this clonotype. Germline assignment: CDR1 LGHDT and CDR2 YNNKEL (reference sequence). The CDR3 has 14 residues. V dropped 6 bases and J dropped 4; count of bases not matched to a gene: 8. Reasons for excluding patients were uncontrolled infection, other autoimmune disease, pregnancy or lactation. RNA transcripts yielded amplified TCR beta CDR3 regions. Researchers ran a first-round RT-PCR on the TCR CDR3 using the HTBI primer set. From the multiplex PCR reads, TCRdb called clonotypes with MiXCR, one entry per CDR3 protein. The repertoire holds about 300,000 distinct CDR3 sequences, with around 15% as singletons.

The sequence came from a woman between 40 and 50 years old with Graves' hyperthyroidism. The specimen was blood. The J gene is TRBJ1-1, the V gene TRBV3-1; TRBD1 matches 7 bases. The CDR3 loop reads CASSHRGLGTEAFF. The DNA of the CDR3 is TGTGCCAGCAGTCACAGGGGATTAGGCACTGAAGCTTTCTTT.